Below are 6 T cell receptor beta chains sequenced from a single sample in a study of cytomegalovirus exposure and HLA in healthy donors. Using immunoSEQ multiplex PCR, the repertoire was profiled, and TCRdb retains in-frame clones only, with some absent. The repertoire holds around 120,000 clones, with around 88% as singletons. The specimen was PBMCs. The receptor source for this set is a man between 18 and 29 years old in good health and CMV-seronegative.

A single count supports this clone. The CDR3 DNA reads TGTGCCAGCAGCTTAGATGCGCGCCTCACCGCTTATAAGGAGCAGTACTTC. Translating it yields CASSLDARLTAYKEQYF. The V call is TRBV11-2, the J call TRBJ2-7, with no clear D. The CDR3 loop spans 17 amino acids. Trimming left V 0 bases short and J 7 bases short, with 22 bases between. CDR1 and CDR2 (germline): SGHAT, FQNNGV.

The chain joins TRBV30 to TRBJ1-1; TRBD1 aligns across 8 bases. The CDR3 extends over 13 amino acids. The ends lost 4 bases at V and 2 bases at J; junction bases unmatched: 3. The germline CDR1 and CDR2 sequences are GTSNPN and SVGIG (reference sequence). The CDR3 here is CAWNRGYNTEAFF. The DNA of the CDR3 is TGTGCCTGGAACAGGGGGTACAACACTGAAGCTTTCTTT.

This chain uses TRBV5-1 with TRBJ1-2, with 9 bases identical to TRBD1. From germline, CDR1 is SGHRS and CDR2 YFSETQ. This CDR3 comprises 14 residues. Germline trimming cut 4 bases from V and 6 bases from J; bases unmatched to any gene: 7. The CDR3 nucleotides are TGCGCCAGCAGCCCGGGACAGGGAGGCAATGGCTACACCTTC. Translated: CASSPGQGGNGYTF.

The genes are TRBV28 and TRBJ1-5; D is possibly TRBD1 (5 bases). CDR1 and CDR2 from the germline V gene are MDHEN and SYDVKM. The length of the CDR3 is 13 residues. Deletions cut 6 bases from V and 7 bases from J, with 13 bases between. The CDR3 spells CASSQGGRQPQHF. In DNA form, the CDR3 reads TGTGCCAGCAGCCAGGGTGGAAGGCAGCCCCAGCATTTT.

This clone showed up just once. The chain has TRBV28 and TRBJ2-1; 9 nucleotides line up with TRBD2. Germline assignment: CDR1 MDHEN and CDR2 SYDVKM. The junction had 20 bases not matched to a gene; V was cut back by 5 bases and J by 6 bases. CDR3 length: 19 residues. CDR3 sequence: CASSAEGLAPTQGSNEQFF. CDR3 DNA sequence: TGTGCCAGCAGTGCTGAAGGACTAGCGCCCACCCAAGGATCCAATGAGCAGTTCTTC.

The chain joins TRBV5-1 to TRBJ2-1; tentatively, D is TRBD2 (7 bases). This CDR3 region has 16 residues. Trimming took 4 bases from V and 6 from J, leaving 20 bases between them. The germline gives CDR1 SGHRS, CDR2 YFSETQ. The chain's CDR3 is CASSGGGRTAGNEQFF. The CDR3 coding sequence is TGCGCCAGCAGCGGGGGGGGCCGGACGGCCGGCAATGAGCAGTTCTTC.